These T cell receptor beta chains were read from a single sample in a study of cytomegalovirus exposure and HLA in healthy donors. Produced via immunoSEQ multiplex PCR; TCRdb's table is partial and in-frame only. Of over 100,000 clones listed, about two thirds are singletons. The sequencing sample was made of PBMCs. These receptors originate from a man aged 50 to 59 in good health and CMV-seropositive. Each CDR3 is given with its conserved first and last residue. The D gene is left open where the match is weak. Clone size appears in some rows only: once, few, many, or a class for an expanded clone.

.,TRBJ1-6,.,TRBV5-1,CASSRGQTQNSPLHF,TGCGCCAGCAGCCGCGGACAGACCCAAAATTCACCCCTCCACTTT
.,TRBJ1-6,.,TRBV4-3,CASSQGETYNSPLHF,TGCGCCAGCAGCCAAGGAGAGACCTATAATTCACCCCTCCACTTT
TRBD1,TRBJ1-4,.,TRBV19,CASSHPRDRVEKLFF,TGTGCCAGTAGCCACCCGCGGGACAGGGTTGAAAAACTGTTTTTT
.,TRBJ2-1,few,TRBV11-1,CASSLSRQGTNEQFF,TGTGCCAGCAGCTTATCGCGGCAGGGGACGAATGAGCAGTTCTTC
.,TRBJ1-2,.,TRBV27,CASSPYREKYYGYTF,TGTGCCAGCAGTCCGTACAGGGAAAAGTACTATGGCTACACCTTC
.,TRBJ1-5,.,TRBV5-1,CASSLDGENHQPQHF,TGCGCCAGCAGCTTGGATGGGGAGAATCATCAGCCCCAGCATTTT
.,TRBJ2-5,.,TRBV6-6,CASSPQRGGQETQYF,TGTGCCAGCAGCCCCCAACGGGGTGGGCAAGAGACCCAGTACTTC
TRBD1,TRBJ1-2,.,TRBV5-1,CASSGGQLNYGYTF,TGCGCCAGCAGCGGGGGACAGCTCAACTATGGCTACACCTTC
.,TRBJ2-5,.,TRBV10-2,CASILGLAGGPEVETQYF,.
.,TRBJ1-1,.,TRBV6-5,CARNQGFTEAFF,TGTGCCAGGAACCAGGGGTTTACTGAAGCTTTCTTT
TRBD1,TRBJ1-2,once,TRBV4-1,CASSQVTTGSYGYTF,TGCGCCAGCAGCCAAGTAACGACAGGGAGCTATGGCTACACCTTC
TRBD1,TRBJ1-5,.,TRBV6-1,CASNLAAGGHQPQHF,TGTGCCAGCAACCTCGCGGCAGGGGGGCATCAGCCCCAGCATTTT
TRBD1,TRBJ2-7,.,TRBV25-1,CASNPDRGAPYEQYF,TGTGCCAGCAACCCAGACAGGGGTGCTCCCTACGAGCAGTACTTC
TRBD1,TRBJ2-7,.,TRBV11-3,CASSLDLGQGSYEQYF,TGTGCCAGCAGCTTAGATCTTGGACAGGGCTCCTACGAGCAGTACTTC
.,TRBJ2-1,.,TRBV7-2,CASSLNPGDNEQFF,TGTGCCAGCAGCTTAAACCCAGGCGACAATGAGCAGTTCTTC
.,TRBJ2-1,few,TRBV7-2,CASSLAEGLYNEQFF,TGTGCCAGCAGCTTAGCGGAGGGACTGTACAATGAGCAGTTCTTC
.,TRBJ1-4,.,TRBV27,CASKTGPTNEKLFF,TGTGCCAGCAAAACAGGTCCAACTAATGAAAAACTGTTTTTT
.,TRBJ2-1,few,TRBV14,CASSQVRPGSYNEQFF,TGTGCCAGCAGCCAAGTTCGTCCGGGTTCCTACAATGAGCAGTTCTTC
.,TRBJ1-2,.,TRBV10-3,CAISESGQSARYGYTF,TGTGCCATCAGTGAGTCTGGACAGTCTGCAAGGTACGGCTACACCTTC
TRBD2,TRBJ2-5,.,TRBV7-8,CASSPHIGTREETQYF,TGTGCCAGCAGCCCTCATATAGGGACTAGAGAAGAGACCCAGTACTTC
.,TRBJ2-7,once,TRBV9,CASSLGGLRWDEQYF,TGTGCCAGCAGCCTCGGAGGCCTTAGGTGGGACGAGCAGTACTTC
.,TRBJ1-5,.,TRBV21-1,CARPDEEVAGEIGQPQHF,TGTGCCAGACCAGACGAGGAAGTGGCGGGGGAAATAGGTCAGCCCCAGCATTTT